A single sample is the source of the 28 T cell receptor beta chains below, sequenced in a study of CD8 T cells in ankylosing spondylitis. Whole-study results and caveats: Within ankylosing spondylitis blood, a TCR beta motif made up of several highly homologous variants appeared to be characteristic.

These TCRs are of unknown antigen specificity. TCRdb re-derived calls from the 5' RACE reads in MiXCR, one entry per CDR3 protein. The profile shows hundreds of thousands of distinct CDR3 sequences, about 13% of them singletons. Sequenced material: blood, either unsorted or a sorted T cell fraction (not recorded which). The receptor set was obtained from a male donor with ankylosing spondylitis.

This clonotype showed up many times. The V and J genes are TRBV12-3 or TRBV12-4 and TRBJ2-1; D remains ambiguous. Between the trimmed V and J ends, which lost 2 bases and 7 bases, there was a span of 6 bases. This CDR3 is built from 12 residues. In DNA form, the CDR3 reads TGTGCCAGCAGTTTATCCTTAAATGAGCAGTTCTTC. This encodes CASSLSLNEQFF.

The DNA for the CDR3 is TGTGCCAGCAGCGGACAGGGAAGACGCACTGAAGCTTTCTTT. It translates to CASSGQGRRTEAFF. This sequence joins TRBV6-1 and TRBJ1-1; 8 nucleotides line up with TRBD1. The trim removed 6 bases at V and 4 bases at J, leaving 7 bases unmatched. Germline V gene data show CDR1 as MNHNS and CDR2 as SASEGT. The CDR3 length is 14 residues.

The chain combines TRBV20-1 with TRBJ1-6, with D unclear. CDR1 and CDR2 (germline): DFQATT, SNEGSKA (reference sequence). Deletions cut 2 bases from V and 6 bases from J, with 8 bases between. This CDR3 has 13 residues. For the CDR3, the DNA is TGCAGTGCTAGAAGGTTTAGTAATTCACCCCTCCACTTT. This gives the protein CSARRFSNSPLHF.

This clonotype appeared a few times. The rearrangement uses TRBV15 and TRBJ2-7, with 7 bases fitting TRBD1. After removal of 4 bases from V and 5 bases from J, the junction contained 11 bases not matched to a gene. Germline CDR1 and CDR2: LNHNV and YYDKDF (reference sequence). CDR3 length: 15 residues. CDR3 nucleotides: TGTGCCACCAGCAAACTAGGGGGCGGTGGGGACGAGCAGTACGTC. Amino acids: CATSKLGGGGDEQYV.

This chain connects TRBV3-1 to TRBJ2-7; TRBD2 matches at 9 bases. Germline V CDR1 and CDR2: LGHDT, YNNKEL (reference sequence). V lost 4 bases, J lost 3 bases, and 7 bases stayed unmatched. The CDR3 totals 15 residues. The CDR3 sequence: CASSREAGGGYEQYF. CDR3 coding DNA: TGTGCCAGCAGCCGAGAAGCGGGAGGAGGCTACGAGCAGTACTTC.

As to this clonotype: One junction end disagrees with the germline gene, perhaps due to a read error. This chain links TRBV29-1 with TRBJ2-1; 11 bases agree with TRBD2. The germline CDR1 and CDR2 sequences are SQVTM and ANQGSEA. The CDR3 contains 14 residues. The CDR3 DNA follows: TGCAGCGTAGGGGGACTAGCGGTCTACGATGAGCAGTTCTTC. Translated, it gives CSVGGLAVYDEQFF.

This clonotype has just a few counts. The genes are TRBV11-2 and TRBJ1-3; tentatively, D is TRBD1 (6 bases). V shed 6 bases and J shed 0 bases, with 12 bases lying between them. This CDR3 contains 15 residues. CDR1 is SGHAT and CDR2 is FQNNGV in the germline V gene. The CDR3 DNA reads as TGTGCCAGCAGATTCCCGGGGGCCTCTGGAAACACCATATATTTT. As protein: CASRFPGASGNTIYF.

This clonotype was seen only a few times. This chain links TRBV10-1 with TRBJ2-3; unclear D gene. Trimming left V 2 bases short and J 4 bases short, with 7 bases between. The CDR3 contains 13 residues. Looked up from germline, CDR1 is WNHNN and CDR2 is SYGVQD (reference sequence). CDR3 DNA: TGCGCCAGCAGTGAGAGGAGCGCAGATACGCAGTATTTT. Translation: CASSERSADTQYF.

This clonotype was found many times. The chain recombines TRBV20-1 with TRBJ2-1, with TRBD2 matching 11 bases. The CDR3 contains 16 residues. Germline V gene sequence: CDR1 DFQATT, CDR2 SNEGSKA (reference sequence). Losses at the gene ends were 3 bases for V and 4 bases for J; bases not matched to a gene: 8. The CDR3 loop reads CSARSRTSGSYNEQFF. DNA for the CDR3: TGCAGTGCTAGGTCCCGGACTAGCGGGTCTTACAATGAGCAGTTCTTC.

This clonotype was seen a handful of times. V and J are TRBV29-1 and TRBJ2-2; D might be TRBD1 (6 bases). CDR1 and CDR2 (germline): SQVTM, ANQGSEA. The CDR3 has 15 residues. Trimming pared 5 bases from V and 0 bases from J, leaving 13 bases between. The DNA of the CDR3 is TGCAGCGTTATTAAAGGGGGATCGAACACCGGGGAGCTGTTTTTT. Translated: CSVIKGGSNTGELFF.

The table lists this clonotype with a few counts. The chain is built from TRBV7-9 and TRBJ2-3; 14 nucleotides match TRBD2. There are 17 residues in the CDR3. V lost 9 bases to trimming and J lost 1 base; unmatched junction nucleotides: 9. The V gene's germline CDR1 is SEHNR and CDR2 FQNEAQ (reference sequence). CDR3 in amino acids: CARKETSGRVGTDTQYF. DNA of the CDR3: TGTGCCAGAAAGGAGACTAGCGGGAGGGTGGGCACAGATACGCAGTATTTT.

On this clonotype: A much larger clone is a single base away; this may be a read error. The CDR3 does not close with the conserved phenylalanine or tryptophan, likely indicating a read error. The chain employs TRBV12-3 or TRBV12-4 and TRBJ2-2; D might be TRBD1 (6 bases). CDR3 length equals 13 residues. The CDR3 spells CASRLGGTGELFL. The CDR3 DNA sequence: TGTGCCAGCAGGTTAGGGGGCACCGGGGAGCTGTTTCTT.

This clonotype was counted between two and nine times. The chain couples TRBV7-9 to TRBJ2-2; 9 positions match TRBD2. This CDR3 is built from 17 residues. The trim removed 0 bases at V and 1 base at J, leaving 3 bases unmatched. The germline V gene encodes CDR1 SEHNR and CDR2 FQNEAQ (reference sequence). In DNA, the CDR3 is TGTGCCAGCAGCTTAGCCGTACTAGCGGGGAACACCGGGGAGCTGTTTTTT. Protein product: CASSLAVLAGNTGELFF.

This clonotype was counted only a few times. The rearrangement joins TRBV20-1 to TRBJ2-1, with 7 bases matching TRBD2. J lost 4 bases, V lost 4 bases, and 10 bases had no gene match. The germline gives CDR1 DFQATT, CDR2 SNEGSKA (reference sequence). CDR3 length equals 15 residues. The CDR3 loop is CSATTSRAGYNEQFF. The CDR3 coding sequence is TGCAGTGCTACGACCTCTAGAGCGGGATACAATGAGCAGTTCTTC.

This clonotype occurred a few times. This sequence joins TRBV10-3 and TRBJ2-1; D may be TRBD1 or TRBD2 (5 bases each). CDR3 length: 13 amino acids. V shed 6 bases and J shed 3 bases, with 9 bases lying between them. Germline V gene data show CDR1 as ENHRY and CDR2 as SYGVKD. The CDR3 bases are TGTGCCATCAGGGGGACCCTCTACAATGAGCAGTTCTTC. It specifies CAIRGTLYNEQFF.

This chain joins TRBV7-2 and TRBJ2-3; 7 bases are shared with TRBD1. Trimming at V came to 4 bases and at J to 6 bases, leaving 7 bases not matched to a gene. From germline, CDR1 is SGHTA and CDR2 FQGNSA. The CDR3 sequence is 14 residues long. The CDR3 region has the DNA TGTGCCAGCAGCTATGACAGGGTTACTGATACGCAGTATTTT. It codes for CASSYDRVTDTQYF.

This clonotype has just a few counts. V gene TRBV20-1 combines with J gene TRBJ2-5, with D possibly TRBD1 on 5 matching bases. Trimming took 0 bases from V and 5 from J, leaving 10 bases between them. Germline-derived CDR1 and CDR2 are DFQATT and SNEGSKA (reference sequence). The CDR3 extends over 13 amino acids. CDR3 protein: CSARDVGRETQYF. In DNA form, the CDR3 reads TGCAGTGCTAGAGATGTGGGGCGGGAGACCCAGTACTTC.

This clonotype has only a few counts. The chain combines TRBV12-3 or TRBV12-4 with TRBJ2-6; TRBD1 agrees at 8 bases. CDR3 length: 17 amino acids. Trimming at V came to 2 bases and at J to 0 bases, leaving 3 bases not matched to a gene. The CDR3 spells CASSLTGGHSGANVLTF. In DNA, the CDR3 is TGTGCCAGCAGTTTAACAGGGGGGCACTCTGGGGCCAACGTCCTGACTTTC.

This clonotype was recorded many times. This chain connects TRBV4-1 to TRBJ2-1; the match to TRBD2 covers 8 bases. This CDR3 spans 15 amino acids. From germline, CDR1 is MGHRA and CDR2 YSYEKL. V lost 0 bases, J lost 6 bases, and 4 bases stayed unmatched. The CDR3 DNA is TGCGCCAGCAGCCAAGAACTAGCGGTACGCAATGAGCAGTTCTTC. Translating gives CASSQELAVRNEQFF.

This clonotype appeared once. The rearrangement uses TRBV6-5 and TRBJ2-1; TRBD2 aligns across 8 bases. V lost 0 bases and J lost 8; bases outside the gene matches: 6. Germline V gene data show CDR1 as MNHEY and CDR2 as SVGAGI. The CDR3 length is 15 residues. The CDR3 loop reads CASSYSGGRPDEQFF. The DNA of the CDR3 is TGTGCCAGCAGTTACTCTGGCGGGAGGCCGGATGAGCAGTTCTTC.

This clonotype was counted many times. The chain uses TRBV24-1 and TRBJ2-1; D might be TRBD2 (5 bases). The CDR3 is 17 residues long. The germline V gene encodes CDR1 KGHDR and CDR2 SFDVKD. Between the trimmed V and J ends, which lost 1 base and 0 bases, there was a span of 12 bases. The CDR3 sequence is CATSDFSAVSSYNEQFF. The CDR3 bases are TGTGCCACCAGTGATTTTTCAGCGGTCAGCTCCTACAATGAGCAGTTCTTC.

This clonotype appeared a few times. The gene calls are TRBV24-1 and TRBJ2-7, with 12 bases matching TRBD1. Germline CDR1 reads KGHDR; CDR2 reads SFDVKD. Germline trimming cut 7 bases from V and 5 bases from J; bases unmatched to any gene: 5. This CDR3 has 14 residues. The CDR3 region is CATSGTGGFDEQYV. CDR3 bases: TGTGCCACCAGCGGGACAGGGGGCTTCGACGAGCAGTACGTC.

This clonotype has at least ten counts. The CDR3: CASSYLAGGPYNEQFF. DNA for the CDR3: TGTGCCAGCAGTTATTTAGCGGGAGGGCCCTACAATGAGCAGTTCTTC. The chain combines TRBV12-3 or TRBV12-4 with TRBJ2-1, with 11 nucleotides matching TRBD2. Trimming removed 4 bases from V and 2 bases from J; junction bases left unmatched: 4. The CDR3 is 16 residues long.

The CDR3: CASSYRAREQYF. In DNA form, the CDR3 reads TGTGCCAGTAGTTACAGGGCCCGCGAGCAGTACTTC. The genes are TRBV19 and TRBJ2-7; perhaps TRBD1 as D (6 bases). Germline lookup yields CDR1 LNHDA and CDR2 SQIVND (reference sequence). Trimming took 5 bases from V and 6 from J, leaving 11 bases between them. The length of the CDR3 is 12 residues.

Ten or more counts support this clonotype. CDR3 DNA: TGTGCCAGCAGCCTTTATAGCGGGGGAGATTACAATGAGCAGTTCTTC. Protein product: CASSLYSGGDYNEQFF. The V call is TRBV3-1, the J call TRBJ2-1; 9 bases map to TRBD2. V was clipped by 4 bases and J by 4 bases; unmatched bases: 8. This CDR3 is built from 16 residues. Germline assignment: CDR1 LGHDT and CDR2 YNNKEL (reference sequence).

This clonotype turned up a few times. The rearrangement joins TRBV20-1 to TRBJ2-2; TRBD2 matches at 12 bases. The CDR3 covers 16 residues. V was clipped by 5 bases and J by 7 bases; unmatched bases: 11. Germline CDR1 is DFQATT and CDR2 is SNEGSKA (reference sequence). CDR3: CSAPNGLAGSNGELFF. The CDR3 DNA reads TGCAGTGCTCCGAACGGACTAGCGGGAAGTAACGGGGAGCTGTTTTTT.

This clonotype has more than one count but fewer than ten. V usage is TRBV7-2 and J usage is TRBJ2-5; TRBD2 aligns across 11 bases. Germline CDR1 and CDR2: SGHTA and FQGNSA. V was clipped by 6 bases and J by 5 bases; unmatched bases: 8. CDR3 length equals 15 residues. CDR3 sequence (DNA): TGTGCCAGCAGTTCACTAGCGGGAGATGGCGAGACCCAGTACTTC. As protein: CASSSLAGDGETQYF.

This clonotype was counted many times. At one of its ends the junction is not consistent with the germline gene, which may arise from a read error. The chain combines TRBV5-1 with TRBJ1-3, with TRBD1 as a possible D gene (5 bases). The V gene's germline CDR1 is SGHRS and CDR2 YFSETQ. The CDR3 is 14 residues long. CDR3 sequence reads: CASSLAGRGNTIYF. The DNA for the CDR3 is TGTGCCAGCAGCTTAGCAGGGAGAGGAAACACCATATATTTT.